What follows describes a single T cell receptor beta chain. This sample was included in a study of blood T cell repertoires in COVID-19. Whole-study context: Collection of acute and convalescent COVID-19 samples took place in the United States, Italy and Spain. Sources were T cells, B-cell-depleted T cells, or PBMCs; the material itself was cDNA or gDNA.

Germline V gives CDR1 LGHDT, CDR2 YNNKEL (reference sequence). The germline V and J ends were trimmed by 1 base and 3 bases, with 13 bases remaining between them. This CDR3 contains 15 residues. Methods used by the authors: How many nucleated cells were present was estimated from reference gene primer amplification. Clones were read by immunoSEQ multiplex PCR, and TCRdb kept only the in-frame ones, dropping some. Clone size and the V and J calls come from that table; the DNA yielded D and trimming. The table includes just under 55,000 clones, 80% to 85% detected once. Sequenced material: peripheral blood. The receptor was derived from a woman in her sixties with acute or convalescent COVID-19. The rearrangement joins TRBV3-1 (or the pseudogene TRBV3-2) to TRBJ2-7; D is perhaps TRBD2 (6 bases). CDR3 DNA: TGTGCCAGCAGCCAAGCACGGGGGAGGTACTACGAGCAGTACTTC. Residues: CASSQARGRYYEQYF.